The clone carrying this T cell receptor (beta chain) was seen more than once but under ten times. Its cognate antigen is unknown. These data come from a study of CD8 T cells in ankylosing spondylitis. General observations from the study: In the blood and synovial fluid of reactive arthritis, some motif variants had been previously reported. Clones linked with disease were CD8+ and fairly uncommon in the peripheral blood. Researchers reportedly found disease-linked clones significantly enriched in matched ankylosing spondylitis synovial fluid. A TCR beta motif made of several highly homologous variants seemed typical of ankylosing spondylitis blood.

V lost 3 bases and J 5 bases, leaving 12 bases between the germline ends. This CDR3 spans 14 amino acids. TCRdb redid the calling of the 5' RACE reads with MiXCR, one entry per CDR3 protein. The sample has over 30,000 distinct CDR3 sequences, approximately 16% seen once. The specimen was blood. This rearrangement joins TRBV12-3 or TRBV12-4 to TRBJ2-3, with D possibly being TRBD1 or TRBD2 (6 bases each). This clonotype was sampled from a male donor with ankylosing spondylitis or in good health (not recorded which). CDR3 in amino acids: CASSFGGLGDTQYF. The CDR3 DNA sequence: TGTGCCAGCAGTTTTGGGGGGCTTGGAGATACGCAGTATTTT.